The 17 T cell receptor beta chains presented below share a single source sample, sequenced in a study of T cells expressing NK-cell markers. Reanalyzing the 5' RACE reads, TCRdb keeps one entry per CDR3 protein, without DNA. The sample includes fewer than 400,000 distinct CDR3 sequences. Input material: blood T cells: a sorted CD56 or NKG2C T cell subset, CD4+ or CD8+ T cells, or bulk PBMC T cells (not recorded which). All receptors derive from a man aged 18-69 years in good health.

The V gene is TRBV12-3 or TRBV12-4, the J gene TRBJ2-1; TCRdb calls TRBD2, which cannot be checked without DNA. CDR3 length: 13 residues. The chain's CDR3 is CASSPRTPNEQFF.

J is TRBJ2-3 and V is TRBV12-3 or TRBV12-4. The length of the CDR3 is 13 residues. The CDR3 sequence is CATQRHGTDTQYF.

CDR3 loop: CASSLGGTGGENIQYF. The rearrangement uses TRBV28 and TRBJ2-4; the D call from TCRdb, TRBD1, cannot be confirmed without DNA. The CDR3 is 16 residues long. The V gene's germline CDR1 is MDHEN and CDR2 SYDVKM.

The chain links TRBV7-9 to TRBJ1-1; TCRdb's assignment of TRBD1 cannot be checked, as there is no DNA. The CDR3 covers 13 residues. Germline CDR1 is SEHNR and CDR2 is FQNEAQ (reference sequence). The chain's CDR3 is CASSLASQGVAFF.

The chain carries TRBV11-1 and TRBJ2-3; absent DNA, TCRdb's TRBD1 call cannot be checked. The CDR3 extends over 18 amino acids. Per germline, CDR1 SGHAT and CDR2 FQDESV (reference sequence). CDR3: CASSLRGIAGGRTDTQYF. Based on the CDR3 plus reference TRBV11-1 and TRBJ2-3, the full variable domain is EAEVAQSPRYKITEKSQAVAFWCDPISGHATLYWYRQILGQGPELLVQFQDESVVDDSQLPKDRFSAERLKGVDSTLKIQPAELGDSAMYLCASSLRGIAGGRTDTQYFGPGTRLTVL.

This chain uses TRBV20-1 with TRBJ2-7; the D call of TRBD1 rests on TCRdb alone, since no DNA is present to check it. Germline values: CDR1 DFQATT, CDR2 SNEGSKA (reference sequence). The CDR3 covers 14 residues. CDR3 sequence: CSARDWGSGGEQYF.

The V and J genes are TRBV5-6 and TRBJ2-7; TCRdb names TRBD2, which stays unverified in the absence of DNA. The CDR3 spans 16 residues. From germline, CDR1 is SGHDT and CDR2 YYEEEE. This CDR3 reads CASSTGLAPFSYEQYF.

This chain uses TRBV9 with TRBJ2-5; TCRdb designates TRBD2, a call that cannot be tested without DNA. Germline CDR1 SGDLS, CDR2 YYNGEE. The CDR3 has 15 amino acids. This CDR3 reads CASSWLAGDQETQYF. Complete variable domain (other parts from reference TRBV9 and TRBJ2-5): DSGVTQTPKHLITATGQRVTLRCSPRSGDLSVYWYQQSLDQGLQFLIQYYNGEERAKGNILERFSAQQFPDLHSELNLSSLELGDSALYFCASSWLAGDQETQYFGPGTRLLVL.

The genes are TRBV5-1 and TRBJ1-1; without DNA, the TCRdb call of TRBD1 cannot be checked. The V gene's germline CDR1 is SGHRS and CDR2 YFSETQ. This CDR3 has 15 amino acids. CDR3: CASSLVPGVGTEAFF.

The chain has TRBV5-4 and TRBJ2-5; TCRdb indicates TRBD1, and absent DNA this call remains unverified. This CDR3 has 14 amino acids. CDR1 SGHNT and CDR2 YYREEE come from the germline V gene (reference sequence). The CDR3 sequence: CASSPLQGQETQYF.

The V call is TRBV25-1, the J call TRBJ1-2. Germline CDR1 is MGHDK and CDR2 is SYGVNS. CDR3 size: 14 residues. The CDR3 reads CASSDGHWNYGYTF.

This rearrangement joins TRBV12-3 or TRBV12-4 to TRBJ1-1; lacking DNA, the TRBD1 call made by TCRdb goes unchecked. The CDR3 loop spans 18 amino acids. The CDR3 loop reads CASSPGQGGILVNTEAFF.

The chain employs TRBV27 and TRBJ1-2; TCRdb reports TRBD1, a call that lacks DNA to check it against. Germline-derived CDR1 and CDR2 are MNHEY and SMNVEV (reference sequence). There are 12 residues in the CDR3. CDR3: CASGDRLGGYTF.

The V gene is TRBV9, the J gene TRBJ2-3. Per the germline V gene, CDR1 is SGDLS and CDR2 is YYNGEE. The CDR3 has 16 residues. The CDR3 loop is CASSAKLGAGTDTQYF.

V is TRBV19 and J is TRBJ1-1; the TRBD1 assignment by TCRdb is unverifiable without DNA. In germline, CDR1 is LNHDA, CDR2 SQIVND (reference sequence). CDR3 length equals 13 residues. The CDR3 here is CASSIGNRGEAFF. The complete variable domain, with remaining parts taken from reference TRBV19 and TRBJ1-1, reads DGGITQSPKYLFRKEGQNVTLSCEQNLNHDAMYWYRQDPGQGLRLIYYSQIVNDFQKGDIAEGYSVSREKKESFPLTVTSAQKNPTAFYLCASSIGNRGEAFFGQGTRLTVV.

The chain joins TRBV7-2 to TRBJ2-7; TCRdb reports TRBD1, a call that lacks DNA to check it against. Per germline, CDR1 SGHTA and CDR2 FQGNSA. The CDR3 has 15 amino acids. The CDR3 region is CASSLDPLGSVEQYF.

The chain employs TRBV4-1 and TRBJ2-7. The CDR3 is 16 residues long. The V gene's germline CDR1 is MGHRA and CDR2 YSYEKL. The CDR3 here is CASSQEWNVRSYEQYF.